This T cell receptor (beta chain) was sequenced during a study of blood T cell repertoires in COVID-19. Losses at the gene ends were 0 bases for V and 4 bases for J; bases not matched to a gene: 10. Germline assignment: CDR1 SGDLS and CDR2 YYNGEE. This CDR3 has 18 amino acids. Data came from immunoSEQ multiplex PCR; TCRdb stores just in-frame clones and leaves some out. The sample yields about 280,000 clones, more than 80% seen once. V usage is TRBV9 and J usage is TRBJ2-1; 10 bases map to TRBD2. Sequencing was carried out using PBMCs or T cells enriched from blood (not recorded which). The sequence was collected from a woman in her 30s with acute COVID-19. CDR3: CASSVGAGGLIYYNEQFF. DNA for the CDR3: TGTGCCAGCAGCGTAGGAGCGGGAGGGCTAATTTATTACAATGAGCAGTTCTTC. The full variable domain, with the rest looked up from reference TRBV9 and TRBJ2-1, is DSGVTQTPKHLITATGQRVTLRCSPRSGDLSVYWYQQSLDQGLQFLIQYYNGEERAKGNILERFSAQQFPDLHSELNLSSLELGDSALYFCASSVGAGGLIYYNEQFFGPGTRLTVL.